The next 14 T cell receptor beta chains were all read from a single sample in a study of blood T cell repertoires in COVID-19. Generated by immunoSEQ multiplex PCR, the TCRdb table keeps only in-frame clones and is missing some. The data contain 45,000 to 60,000 clones, roughly nine tenths of them singletons. Input material: peripheral blood. Receptors originate from a man aged 55 to 70 with acute or convalescent COVID-19.

The rearrangement uses TRBV5-1 and TRBJ2-2; 8 bases agree with TRBD1. From germline, CDR1 is SGHRS and CDR2 YFSETQ. V was pared by 0 bases and J by 9 bases, with 4 bases of the junction left unmatched. This CDR3 comprises 14 residues. CDR3 region: CASSLAGQGRELFF. The CDR3, as DNA: TGCGCCAGCAGCTTGGCCGGACAGGGAAGGGAGCTGTTTTTT.

The genes are TRBV5-1 and TRBJ2-3, with 8 bases identical to TRBD2. Trimming removed 4 bases from V and 4 bases from J; junction bases left unmatched: 5. This CDR3 has 14 amino acids. Germline V gives CDR1 SGHRS, CDR2 YFSETQ. The CDR3, as DNA: TGCGCCAGCAGCATCCGGGGGGGTGCAGATACGCAGTATTTT. It encodes CASSIRGGADTQYF.

V and J are TRBV5-6 and TRBJ1-1; 8 positions agree with TRBD1. CDR1 and CDR2 from the germline V gene are SGHDT and YYEEEE. The V segment lost 3 bases and the J segment 1 base; nucleotides outside the gene matches: 5. The CDR3 consists of 15 residues. CDR3 loop: CASSWTGKENTEAFF. DNA for the CDR3: TGTGCCAGCAGCTGGACAGGGAAAGAGAACACTGAAGCTTTCTTT.

V is TRBV5-1 and J is TRBJ1-4; 8 bases line up with TRBD1. The CDR3 is 15 residues long. Germline V gives CDR1 SGHRS, CDR2 YFSETQ. The junction had 9 bases not matched to a gene; V was cut back by 4 bases and J by 7 bases. CDR3 protein: CASSVGQGESEKLFF. Here the CDR3 DNA reads TGCGCCAGCAGCGTAGGACAGGGCGAATCTGAAAAACTGTTTTTT. The entire variable domain, with the rest obtained from reference TRBV5-1 and TRBJ1-4, is as follows: KAGVTQTPRYLIKTRGQQVTLSCSPISGHRSVSWYQQTPGQGLQFLFEYFSETQRNKGNFPGRFSGRQFSNSRSEMNVSTLELGDSALYLCASSVGQGESEKLFFGSGTQLSVL.

This clone was seen once. The chain uses TRBV18 and TRBJ1-1, with D tentatively TRBD1 (5 bases). The V and J ends lost 3 bases and 6 bases respectively, with 20 bases between them. The germline CDR1 and CDR2 sequences are KGHSH and LQKENI. The CDR3 contains 16 residues. CDR3 nucleotides: TGTGCCAGCTCACCGATCGTGGGGCATCCGTCCCCTGAAGCTTTCTTT. Amino acid sequence: CASSPIVGHPSPEAFF.

The V gene is TRBV4-1, the J gene TRBJ2-5, with TRBD1 as a possible D gene (6 bases). The CDR3 totals 16 residues. Per germline, CDR1 MGHRA and CDR2 YSYEKL. V was clipped by 1 base and J by 1 base, with 13 bases between them. As DNA, the CDR3 is TGCGCCAGCAGCCAAGGGGACACCGTGGGCCAAGAGACCCAGTACTTC. This sequence encodes CASSQGDTVGQETQYF.

The chain combines TRBV12-3 or TRBV12-4 with TRBJ2-7; D not resolved. V was shortened by 4 bases and J by 2 bases, with 3 bases between the two germline ends. The CDR3 consists of 11 residues. The CDR3 spells CASSSAYEQYF. The CDR3 nucleotides are TGTGCCAGCAGTTCGGCCTACGAGCAGTACTTC.

The rearrangement uses TRBV9 and TRBJ1-2, with 8 nucleotides matching TRBD1. The CDR3 is made up of 12 amino acids. The ends lost 9 bases at V and 6 bases at J; junction bases unmatched: 7. Germline-derived CDR1 and CDR2 are SGDLS and YYNGEE. The chain's CDR3 is CATDRVDHGYTF. In DNA, the CDR3 is TGTGCCACGGACAGGGTCGACCATGGCTACACCTTC.

The chain recombines TRBV7-2 with TRBJ2-1, with no clear D. From germline, CDR1 is SGHTA and CDR2 FQGNSA. With 6 bases removed from V and 6 bases from J, the gap between germline ends came to 6 bases. This CDR3 region has 11 residues. The CDR3 here is CASRSTNEQFF. DNA of the CDR3: TGTGCCAGCAGGTCTACCAATGAGCAGTTCTTC. Using reference TRBV7-2 and TRBJ2-1 for the parts outside the CDR3, the full variable domain is GAGVSQSPSNKVTEKGKDVELRCDPISGHTALYWYRQSLGQGLEFLIYFQGNSAPDKSGLPSDRFSAERTGGSVSTLTIQRTQQEDSAVYLCASRSTNEQFFGPGTRLTVL.

The rearrangement links TRBV2 to TRBJ1-5, with 8 bases lining up with TRBD1. V dropped 4 bases and J dropped 0; count of bases not matched to a gene: 5. The germline CDR1 and CDR2 sequences are SNHLY and FYNNEI. This CDR3 is built from 16 residues. CDR3 loop: CASSVGTGASNQPQHF. The CDR3 coding sequence is TGTGCCAGCAGTGTTGGGACAGGCGCTAGCAATCAGCCCCAGCATTTT. Together with reference TRBV2 and TRBJ1-5, the CDR3 gives the full variable domain: EPEVTQTPSHQVTQMGQEVILRCVPISNHLYFYWYRQILGQKVEFLVSFYNNEISEKSEIFDDQFSVERPDGSNFTLKIRSTKLEDSAMYFCASSVGTGASNQPQHFGDGTRLSIL.

This sequence joins TRBV12-5 and TRBJ2-5; D gene uncertain. CDR1 and CDR2 from the germline V gene are LGHNT and FRNRAP. The CDR3 contains 12 residues. Trimming shortened V by 2 bases and J by 5 bases, and 6 bases separated the two germline ends. Here the CDR3 DNA reads TGTGCTAGTGGTTTGTTCCTGGAGACCCAGTACTTC. Translating gives CASGLFLETQYF.

CDR3 nucleotides: TGCGCCAGCAGGGACCGGGGGAGCGCTAACACCGGGGAGCTGTTTTTT. Translation gives CASRDRGSANTGELFF. The V gene is TRBV5-1, the J gene TRBJ2-2; maybe TRBD2 (6 bases). The germline V and J ends were trimmed by 5 bases and 2 bases, with 16 bases remaining between them. CDR1 is SGHRS and CDR2 is YFSETQ in the germline V gene. This CDR3 spans 16 amino acids.

This sequence joins TRBV4-1 and TRBJ2-5; 7 nucleotides match TRBD1. V was pared by 0 bases and J by 7 bases, with 5 bases of the junction left unmatched. This CDR3 spans 14 amino acids. The germline CDR1 and CDR2 sequences are MGHRA and YSYEKL. The CDR3 loop is CASSQDRRTGTQYF. The CDR3 DNA is TGCGCCAGCAGCCAAGATAGGAGGACAGGGACCCAGTACTTC.

V and J are TRBV2 and TRBJ1-6, with D possibly matching TRBD1 (5 bases). The germline gives CDR1 SNHLY, CDR2 FYNNEI. V lost 6 bases, J lost 10 bases, and 13 bases lay in between. The CDR3 runs 13 residues. CDR3 nucleotide sequence: TGTGCCAGCAGGTCTCTTCAGGGATCACCCCTCCACTTT. Amino acids: CASRSLQGSPLHF.